The 13 T cell receptor beta chains reported below all come from one sample, sequenced in a study of cytomegalovirus exposure and HLA in healthy donors (TCRdb year 2017). The library came from the immunoSEQ multiplex PCR assay. For the multiplex PCR, a mixture combining 60 forward primers for TCR Vbeta segments and 13 reverse primers for TCR Jbeta segments was used. Entries here come from immuneACCESS through TCRdb and include only in-frame sequences with V and J called. Some clones fail to appear in such tables; in the studies checked, an unresolved V gene covers under half of the shortfall, and the cause of the remainder is unknown. In this sample the table shows some 180,000 clones, just under 80% of which occur a single time. In total, the top ten clones hold 1.5% to 2% of the sample. The specimen sequenced was PBMCs. The receptor source for this set is a woman in her twenties or thirties in good health and CMV-seronegative.

The chain links TRBV2 to TRBJ1-2, with D perhaps matching TRBD1 (5 bases). From germline, CDR1 is SNHLY and CDR2 FYNNEI. The CDR3 has 14 residues. The germline V and J ends were trimmed by 4 bases and 3 bases, with 12 bases remaining between them. CDR3 protein: CASSAGGLDYGYTF. The CDR3 bases are TGTGCCAGCAGTGCGGGGGGTCTGGACTATGGCTACACCTTC.

This clone was recorded once. The chain links TRBV25-1 to TRBJ2-2; TRBD2 matches at 7 bases. There are 12 residues in the CDR3. CDR1 is MGHDK and CDR2 is SYGVNS in the germline V gene. V lost 8 bases and J lost 4; bases outside the gene matches: 1. The chain's CDR3 is CASGRGTGELFF. For the CDR3, the DNA is TGTGCCAGCGGGAGGGGCACCGGGGAGCTGTTTTTT.

The rearrangement joins TRBV19 to TRBJ1-4; D may be TRBD1 (5 bases). CDR3 length: 13 residues. Germline lookup yields CDR1 LNHDA and CDR2 SQIVND (reference sequence). Trimming shortened V by 5 bases and J by 12 bases, and 16 bases separated the two germline ends. CDR3 nucleotide sequence: TGTGCCAGTAGTGTCGGAGGGGCCGGGGAACTGTTTTTT. Protein product: CASSVGGAGELFF.

V usage is TRBV6-1 and J usage is TRBJ1-2; 9 positions agree with TRBD1. V lost 8 bases and J lost 4; bases outside the gene matches: 8. CDR1 is MNHNS, CDR2 SASEGT, per germline. The CDR3 sequence is 14 residues long. CDR3 in DNA: TGTGCCAGCGCACCGGGACAGGGACCCTATGGCTACACCTTC. It translates to CASAPGQGPYGYTF.

On this clone: Additional DNA sequences in this sample encode the identical CDR3. The chain has TRBV5-1 and TRBJ2-5, with TRBD2 identical over 10 bases. V was pared by 1 base and J by 2 bases, with 2 bases of the junction left unmatched. The CDR3 has 15 residues. Germline V gene lookup returns CDR1 SGHRS and CDR2 YFSETQ. CDR3 sequence (DNA): TGCGCCAGCAGCTTGTTAGCGGGGGGACAAGAGACCCAGTACTTC. Its translation: CASSLLAGGQETQYF.

The chain carries TRBV27 and TRBJ2-1, with D possibly being TRBD2 (7 bases). The CDR3 is made up of 15 amino acids. The V and J ends lost 4 bases and 3 bases respectively, with 13 bases between them. Germline V gene sequence: CDR1 MNHEY, CDR2 SMNVEV (reference sequence). The CDR3 spells CASSSPGGYYNEQFF. Here the CDR3 DNA reads TGTGCCAGCAGTTCCCCGGGGGGCTACTACAATGAGCAGTTCTTC.

The chain is built from TRBV6-5 and TRBJ1-2; 9 bases align to TRBD1. Germline V gene lookup returns CDR1 MNHEY and CDR2 SVGAGI. Trimming at V came to 6 bases and at J to 6 bases, leaving 8 bases not matched to a gene. The CDR3 has 14 residues. CDR3 protein: CASRADGQGHGYTF. The DNA of the CDR3 is TGTGCCAGCAGAGCAGATGGACAGGGGCATGGCTACACCTTC.

This clone was seen a handful of times. V and J are TRBV4-2 and TRBJ1-1; tentative D call: TRBD1 (5 bases). The V and J ends lost 0 bases and 5 bases respectively, with 22 bases between them. Germline V CDR1 and CDR2: LGHNA, YNFKEQ. The CDR3 spans 18 residues. The CDR3 loop is CASSQDSGPNNGGTEAFF. CDR3 bases: TGTGCCAGCAGCCAAGACTCCGGGCCAAACAACGGGGGGACTGAAGCTTTCTTT.

The rearrangement uses TRBV13 and TRBJ1-1; D gene ambiguous. The length of the CDR3 is 13 residues. The V end was cut by 4 bases, the J end by 0 bases, with 6 bases between. Germline V gene lookup returns CDR1 PRHDT and CDR2 FYEKMQ (reference sequence). The CDR3 loop reads CASSSSVNTEAFF. The DNA for the CDR3 is TGTGCCAGCAGCTCATCAGTGAACACTGAAGCTTTCTTT.

This clone was recorded only once. The V call is TRBV18, the J call TRBJ1-4; 9 bases line up with TRBD1. The V gene end was trimmed by 1 base and the J gene end by 2 bases; junction bases not matched to a gene: 11. Germline V gives CDR1 KGHSH, CDR2 LQKENI. This CDR3 is 19 amino acids long. The CDR3 here is CASSPLGQGTVKTNEKLFF. The CDR3 nucleotides read TGTGCCAGCTCACCACTGGGACAGGGAACGGTAAAGACTAATGAAAAACTGTTTTTT. The variable domain in full, with the rest retrieved from reference TRBV18 and TRBJ1-4, is NAGVMQNPRHLVRRRGQEARLRCSPMKGHSHVYWYRQLPEEGLKFMVYLQKENIIDESGMPKERFSAEFPKEGPSILRIQQVVRGDSAAYFCASSPLGQGTVKTNEKLFFGSGTQLSVL.

This sequence joins TRBV6-5 and TRBJ2-7; D not resolved. V was shortened by 2 bases and J by 5 bases, with 10 bases between the two germline ends. This CDR3 spans 13 amino acids. Germline loops: CDR1 MNHEY, CDR2 SVGAGI. The CDR3 is CASSYLMSDEQYF. For the CDR3, the DNA is TGTGCCAGCAGTTACCTTATGTCTGACGAGCAGTACTTC.

This clone was counted only a few times. J is TRBJ2-7 and V is TRBV6-5, with D tentatively TRBD2 (7 bases). Trimming left V 7 bases short and J 4 bases short, with 20 bases between. The germline V gene encodes CDR1 MNHEY and CDR2 SVGAGI. CDR3 length equals 15 residues. The DNA of the CDR3 is TGTGCCAGCACCTCGGCGCCGGGGGGCGAGTACGAGCAGTACTTC. Amino acids: CASTSAPGGEYEQYF.

The gene calls are TRBV4-1 and TRBJ2-5; 9 positions agree with TRBD2. Germline CDR1 reads MGHRA; CDR2 reads YSYEKL. V lost 1 base, J lost 5 bases, and 5 bases stayed unmatched. The CDR3 contains 15 residues. The CDR3 loop reads CASSQGGGAMETQYF. The CDR3 DNA is TGCGCCAGCAGCCAAGGCGGGGGGGCGATGGAGACCCAGTACTTC.